This TCR beta chain originates from a study of T cell clonality in common variable immunodeficiency. TCRdb keeps only in-frame clones here, not all; method: immunoSEQ multiplex PCR. Listed here are about 50,000 clones without any singletons, the top ten holding approximately 1.9%. This clone was observed many times. No antigen is known for it. The CDR3 is cut off 3 residues early in the read; its end comes from the germline J gene. Study observations and caveats: Fewer deletions and N-nucleotide insertions were reportedly seen in common variable immunodeficiency TCR beta sequences. Links between repertoire features and CVID complications were heterogeneity-limited. CVID subjects shared fewer TCRbeta clones than healthy controls did. CVID subjects showed higher TCRbeta clonality than healthy controls.

This CDR3 contains 12 residues. Between the trimmed V and J ends, which lost 5 bases and 2 bases, there was a span of 7 bases. Germline CDR1 is LNHNV and CDR2 is YYDKDF (reference sequence). The rearrangement joins TRBV15 to TRBJ2-7, with no clear D. The sequenced sample consisted of peripheral blood mononuclear cells. The receptor's source is a person aged 18 to 75 in good health. The sequenced part of the CDR3 DNA is TGTGCCACCAGCTCTCACACCTACGAG. This sequence encodes CATSSHTYE. In full, the CDR3 is CATSSHTYEQYF.